This T cell receptor beta chain was identified during a study of cytomegalovirus exposure and HLA in healthy donors. Primers for the PCR totalled 60 Vbeta and 13 Jbeta. Data came from immunoSEQ multiplex PCR; TCRdb stores just in-frame clones and leaves some out. This sample yields some 150,000 clones, of which approximately 79% are seen a single time; under 5.5% belongs to the top ten. In its sample, this clone was seen a few times. The antigen remains undetermined. This CDR3 spans 16 amino acids. Trimming removed 4 bases at V and 6 bases at J, with 21 bases between. Looked up from germline, CDR1 is MNHNS and CDR2 is SASEGT. Study outcomes and limitations: Within an earlier analysis, most TCR beta V segments proved productive either about 90% or about 30% of the time. Donors were assumed by presence/absence analyses to have roughly uniform sequencing depth.

The specimen was PBMCs. The V gene is TRBV6-1, the J gene TRBJ1-1; tentative D call: TRBD1 (6 bases). This receptor was taken from a man aged 45-65 years in good health and CMV-seropositive. The CDR3 protein is CASSGDRSTLAPEAFF. The CDR3 DNA reads TGTGCCAGCAGTGGCGACAGGTCTACCCTGGCCCCTGAAGCTTTCTTT.